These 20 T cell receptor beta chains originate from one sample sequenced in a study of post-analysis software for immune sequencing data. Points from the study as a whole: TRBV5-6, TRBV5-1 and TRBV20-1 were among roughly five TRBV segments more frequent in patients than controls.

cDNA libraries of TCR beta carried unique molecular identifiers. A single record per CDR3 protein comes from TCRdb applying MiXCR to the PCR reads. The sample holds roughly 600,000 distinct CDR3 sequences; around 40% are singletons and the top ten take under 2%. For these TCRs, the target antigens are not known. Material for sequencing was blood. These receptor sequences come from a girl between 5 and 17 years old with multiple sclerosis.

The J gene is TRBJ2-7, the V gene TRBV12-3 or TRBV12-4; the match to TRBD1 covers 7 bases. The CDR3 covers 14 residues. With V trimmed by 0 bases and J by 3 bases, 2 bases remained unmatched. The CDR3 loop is CASSLAGDSYEQYF. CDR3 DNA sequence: TGTGCCAGCAGTTTAGCAGGGGACAGCTACGAGCAGTACTTC.

The CDR3 DNA follows: TGTGCCAGCAGGTCGCATGGAAGCTCCTACGAGCAGTACTTC. Protein: CASRSHGSSYEQYF. The J gene is TRBJ2-7, the V gene TRBV2, with no clear D. CDR3 length: 14 residues. The germline V and J ends were trimmed by 6 bases and 0 bases, with 12 bases remaining between them. CDR1 and CDR2 from the germline V gene are SNHLY and FYNNEI.

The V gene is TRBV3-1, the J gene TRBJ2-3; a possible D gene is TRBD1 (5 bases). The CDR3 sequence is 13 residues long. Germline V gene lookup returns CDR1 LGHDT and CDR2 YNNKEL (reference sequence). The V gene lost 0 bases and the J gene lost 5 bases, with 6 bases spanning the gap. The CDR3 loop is CASSQEGQDTQYF. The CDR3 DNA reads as TGTGCCAGCAGCCAAGAGGGGCAAGATACGCAGTATTTT.

CDR3 sequence (DNA): TGCGCCAGCAGCCAAGGACTAGCGGGAGGGCCGCGTGGCTCCTACAATGAGCAGTACTTC. Amino acid sequence: CASSQGLAGGPRGSYNEQYF. This chain links TRBV4-1 with TRBJ2-5; TRBD2 agrees at 14 bases. The CDR3 length is 20 residues. Trimming removed 1 base from V and 11 bases from J; junction bases left unmatched: 21. Germline lookup yields CDR1 MGHRA and CDR2 YSYEKL.

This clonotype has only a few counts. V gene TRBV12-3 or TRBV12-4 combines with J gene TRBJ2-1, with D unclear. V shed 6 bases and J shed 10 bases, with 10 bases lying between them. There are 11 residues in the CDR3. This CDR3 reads CASRADFEQFF. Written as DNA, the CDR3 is TGTGCCAGCAGGGCGGATTTCGAGCAGTTCTTC.

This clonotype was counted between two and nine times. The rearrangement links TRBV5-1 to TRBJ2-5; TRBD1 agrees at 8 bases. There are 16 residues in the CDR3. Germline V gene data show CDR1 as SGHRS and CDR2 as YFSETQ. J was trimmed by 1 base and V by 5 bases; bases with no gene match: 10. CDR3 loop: CASSPDQGAPQETQYF. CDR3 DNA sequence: TGCGCCAGCAGTCCTGACCAGGGGGCTCCCCAAGAGACCCAGTACTTC.

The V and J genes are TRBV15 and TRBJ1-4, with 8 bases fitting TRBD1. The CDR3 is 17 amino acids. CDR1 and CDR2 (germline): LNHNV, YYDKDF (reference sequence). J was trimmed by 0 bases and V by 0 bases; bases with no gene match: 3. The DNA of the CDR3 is TGTGCCACCAGCAGAGACCTACAGGGGGCAACTAATGAAAAACTGTTTTTT. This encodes CATSRDLQGATNEKLFF.

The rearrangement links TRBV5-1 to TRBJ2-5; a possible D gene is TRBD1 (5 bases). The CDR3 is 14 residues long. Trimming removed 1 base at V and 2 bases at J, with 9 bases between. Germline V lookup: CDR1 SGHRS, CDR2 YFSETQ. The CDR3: CASSLIRQQETQYF. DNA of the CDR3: TGCGCCAGCAGCTTGATCCGACAGCAAGAGACCCAGTACTTC.

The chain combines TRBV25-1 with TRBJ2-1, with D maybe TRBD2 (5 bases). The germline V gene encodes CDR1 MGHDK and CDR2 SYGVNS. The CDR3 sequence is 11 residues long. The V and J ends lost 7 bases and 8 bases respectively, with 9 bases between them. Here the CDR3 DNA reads TGTGCCAGCATGGACGGGGATGAGCAGTTCTTC. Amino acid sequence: CASMDGDEQFF.

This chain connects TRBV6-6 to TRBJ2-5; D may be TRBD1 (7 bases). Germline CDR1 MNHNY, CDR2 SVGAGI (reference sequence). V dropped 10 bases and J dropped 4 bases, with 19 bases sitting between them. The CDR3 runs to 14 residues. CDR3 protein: CATIEEGAGETQYF. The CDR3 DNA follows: TGTGCCACCATAGAGGAGGGGGCGGGAGAGACCCAGTACTTC.

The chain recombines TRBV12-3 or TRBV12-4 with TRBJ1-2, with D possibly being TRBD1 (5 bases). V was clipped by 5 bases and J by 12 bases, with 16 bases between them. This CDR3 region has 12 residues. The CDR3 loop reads CASSEGQGGNTF. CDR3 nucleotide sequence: TGTGCCAGCAGTGAGGGTCAGGGAGGCAACACCTTC.

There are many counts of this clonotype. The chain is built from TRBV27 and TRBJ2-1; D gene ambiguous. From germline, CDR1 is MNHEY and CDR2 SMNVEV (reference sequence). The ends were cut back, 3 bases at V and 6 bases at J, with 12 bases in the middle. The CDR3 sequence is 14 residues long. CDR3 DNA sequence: TGTGCCAGCAGTTTGGGGTCGGCCGGCAATGAGCAGTTCTTC. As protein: CASSLGSAGNEQFF.

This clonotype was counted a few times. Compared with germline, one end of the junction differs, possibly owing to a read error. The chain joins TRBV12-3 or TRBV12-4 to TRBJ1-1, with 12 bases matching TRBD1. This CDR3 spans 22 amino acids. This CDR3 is CASSLGKPGQGADEGMNTGAFF. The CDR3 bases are TGTGCCAGCAGTTTAGGGAAACCGGGACAGGGGGCGGACGAGGGCATGAACACTGGAGCTTTCTTT.

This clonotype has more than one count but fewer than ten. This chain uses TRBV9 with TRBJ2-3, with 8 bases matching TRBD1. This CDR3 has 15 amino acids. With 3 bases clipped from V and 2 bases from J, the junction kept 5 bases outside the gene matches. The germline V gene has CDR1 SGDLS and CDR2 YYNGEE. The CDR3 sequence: CASSEMDRDTDTQYF. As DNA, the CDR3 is TGTGCCAGCAGCGAGATGGACAGGGACACAGATACGCAGTATTTT.

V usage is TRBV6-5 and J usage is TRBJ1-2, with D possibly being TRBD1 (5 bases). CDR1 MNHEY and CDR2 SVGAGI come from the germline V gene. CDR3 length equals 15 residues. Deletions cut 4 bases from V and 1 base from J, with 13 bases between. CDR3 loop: CASSSGTGNNYGYTF. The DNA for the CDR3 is TGTGCCAGCAGTTCCGGGACGGGGAATAACTATGGCTACACCTTC.

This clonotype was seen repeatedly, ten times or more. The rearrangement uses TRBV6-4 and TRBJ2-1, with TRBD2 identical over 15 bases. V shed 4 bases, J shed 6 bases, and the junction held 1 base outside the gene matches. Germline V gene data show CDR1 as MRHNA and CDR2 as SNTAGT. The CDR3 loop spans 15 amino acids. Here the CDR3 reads CASSGTSGGANEQFF. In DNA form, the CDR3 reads TGTGCCAGCAGTGGGACTAGCGGGGGGGCCAATGAGCAGTTCTTC.

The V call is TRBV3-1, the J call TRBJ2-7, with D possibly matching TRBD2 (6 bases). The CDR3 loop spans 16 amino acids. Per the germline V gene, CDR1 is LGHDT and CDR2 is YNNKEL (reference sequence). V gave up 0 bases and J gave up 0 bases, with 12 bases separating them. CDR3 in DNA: TGTGCCAGCAGCCAAGAAGCTGGGAGGACCTCCTACGAGCAGTACTTC. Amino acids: CASSQEAGRTSYEQYF.

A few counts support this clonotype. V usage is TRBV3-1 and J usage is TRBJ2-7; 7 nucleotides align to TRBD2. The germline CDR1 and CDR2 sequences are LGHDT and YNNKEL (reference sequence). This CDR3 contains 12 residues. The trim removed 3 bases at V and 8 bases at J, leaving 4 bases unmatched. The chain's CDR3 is CASSQGGSQQYF. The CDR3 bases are TGTGCCAGCAGCCAGGGGGGGTCACAGCAGTACTTC.

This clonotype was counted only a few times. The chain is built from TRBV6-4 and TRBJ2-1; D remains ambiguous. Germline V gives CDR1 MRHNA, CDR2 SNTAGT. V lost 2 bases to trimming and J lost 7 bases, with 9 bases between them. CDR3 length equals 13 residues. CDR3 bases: TGTGCCAGCAGTGACAGGGTCTCAAATGAGCAGTTCTTC. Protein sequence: CASSDRVSNEQFF.

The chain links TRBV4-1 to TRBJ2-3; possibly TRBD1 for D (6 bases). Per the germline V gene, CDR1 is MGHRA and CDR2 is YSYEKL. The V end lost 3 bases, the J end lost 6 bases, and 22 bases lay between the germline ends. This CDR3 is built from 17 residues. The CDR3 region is CASSQGSWTVSTDTQYF. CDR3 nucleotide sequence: TGCGCCAGCAGCCAGGGCTCCTGGACAGTATCAACCGATACGCAGTATTTT.